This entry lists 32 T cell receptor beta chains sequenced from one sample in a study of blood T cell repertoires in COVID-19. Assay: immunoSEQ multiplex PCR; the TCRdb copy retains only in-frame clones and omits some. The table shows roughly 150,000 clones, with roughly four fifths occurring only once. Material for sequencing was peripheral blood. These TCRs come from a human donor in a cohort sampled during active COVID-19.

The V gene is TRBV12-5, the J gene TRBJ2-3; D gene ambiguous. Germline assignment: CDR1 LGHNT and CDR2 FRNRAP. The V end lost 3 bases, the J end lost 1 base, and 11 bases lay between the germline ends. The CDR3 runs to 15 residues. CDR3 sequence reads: CASGFLRNRTDTQYF. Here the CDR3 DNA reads TGTGCTAGTGGTTTTTTGCGGAACCGCACAGATACGCAGTATTTT. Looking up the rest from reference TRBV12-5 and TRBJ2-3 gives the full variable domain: DARVTQTPRHKVTEMGQEVTMRCQPILGHNTVFWYRQTMMQGLELLAYFRNRAPLDDSGMPKDRFSAEMPDATLATLKIQPSEPRDSAVYFCASGFLRNRTDTQYFGPGTRLTVL.

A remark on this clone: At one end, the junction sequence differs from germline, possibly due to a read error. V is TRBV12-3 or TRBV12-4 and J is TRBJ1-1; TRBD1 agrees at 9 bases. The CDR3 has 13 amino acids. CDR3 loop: CASRGQGNNEAFF. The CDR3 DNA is TGTGCCAGCAGAGGACAGGGGAACAATGAAGCTTTCTTT.

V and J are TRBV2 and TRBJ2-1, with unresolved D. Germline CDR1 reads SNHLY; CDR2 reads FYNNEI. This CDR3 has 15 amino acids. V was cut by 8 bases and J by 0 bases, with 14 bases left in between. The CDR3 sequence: CASSLRGSSYNEQFF. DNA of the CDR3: TGTGCCAGCTCCCTTAGAGGAAGCTCCTACAATGAGCAGTTCTTC.

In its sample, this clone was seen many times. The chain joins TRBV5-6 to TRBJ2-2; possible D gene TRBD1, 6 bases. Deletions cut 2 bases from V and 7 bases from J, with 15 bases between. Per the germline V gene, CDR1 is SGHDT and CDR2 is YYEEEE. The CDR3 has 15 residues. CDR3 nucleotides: TGTGCCAGCAGCTTTATTCCAGGGGCGAGCGGGGAGCTGTTTTTT. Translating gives CASSFIPGASGELFF.

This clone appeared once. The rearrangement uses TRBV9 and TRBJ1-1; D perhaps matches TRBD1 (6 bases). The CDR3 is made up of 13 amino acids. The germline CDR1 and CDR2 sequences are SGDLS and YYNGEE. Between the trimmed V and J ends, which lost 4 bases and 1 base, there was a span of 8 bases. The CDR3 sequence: CASSRTANTEAFF. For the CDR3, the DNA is TGTGCCAGCAGCAGGACAGCGAACACTGAAGCTTTCTTT.

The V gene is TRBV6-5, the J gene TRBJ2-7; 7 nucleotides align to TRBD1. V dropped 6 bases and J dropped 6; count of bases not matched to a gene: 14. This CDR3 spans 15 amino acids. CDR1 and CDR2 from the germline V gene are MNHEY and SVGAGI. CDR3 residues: CASSPPLRGRAEQYF. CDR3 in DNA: TGTGCCAGCAGCCCCCCATTGAGGGGGCGCGCCGAGCAGTACTTC.

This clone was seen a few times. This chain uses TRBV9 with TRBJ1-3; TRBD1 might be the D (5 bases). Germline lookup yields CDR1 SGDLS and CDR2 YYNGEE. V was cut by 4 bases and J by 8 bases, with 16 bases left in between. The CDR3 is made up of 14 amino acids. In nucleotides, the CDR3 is TGTGCCAGCAGCCCCCTAGGGAGGGGAGACACCATATATTTT. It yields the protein CASSPLGRGDTIYF. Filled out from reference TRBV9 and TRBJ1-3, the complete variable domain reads DSGVTQTPKHLITATGQRVTLRCSPRSGDLSVYWYQQSLDQGLQFLIQYYNGEERAKGNILERFSAQQFPDLHSELNLSSLELGDSALYFCASSPLGRGDTIYFGEGSWLTVV.

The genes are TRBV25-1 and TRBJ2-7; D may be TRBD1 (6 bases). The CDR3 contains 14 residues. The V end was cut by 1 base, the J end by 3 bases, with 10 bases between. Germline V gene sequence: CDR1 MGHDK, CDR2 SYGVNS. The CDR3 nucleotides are TGTGCCAGCAGTGAATCAGGGGCGGTCTACGAGCAGTACTTC. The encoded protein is CASSESGAVYEQYF.

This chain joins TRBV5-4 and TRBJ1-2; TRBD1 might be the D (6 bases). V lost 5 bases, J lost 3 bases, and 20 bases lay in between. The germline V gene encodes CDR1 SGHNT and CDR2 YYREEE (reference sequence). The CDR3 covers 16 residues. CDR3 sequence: CASRTGILALDYGYTF. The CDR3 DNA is TGTGCCAGCAGAACAGGGATATTAGCACTCGACTATGGCTACACCTTC.

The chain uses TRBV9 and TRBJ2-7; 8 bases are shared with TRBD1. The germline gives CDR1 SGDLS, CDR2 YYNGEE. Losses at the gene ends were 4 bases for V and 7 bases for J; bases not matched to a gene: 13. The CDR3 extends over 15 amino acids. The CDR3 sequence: CASSPQGQVSQEQYF. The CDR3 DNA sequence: TGTGCCAGCAGCCCCCAGGGACAGGTCTCCCAGGAGCAGTACTTC.

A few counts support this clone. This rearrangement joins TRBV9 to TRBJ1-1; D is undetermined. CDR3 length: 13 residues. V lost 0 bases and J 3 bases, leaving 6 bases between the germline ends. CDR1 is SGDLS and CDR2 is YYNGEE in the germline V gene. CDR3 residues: CASSVGAYTEAFF. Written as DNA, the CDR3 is TGTGCCAGCAGCGTAGGGGCCTACACTGAAGCTTTCTTT. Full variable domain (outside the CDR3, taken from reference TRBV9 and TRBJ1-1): DSGVTQTPKHLITATGQRVTLRCSPRSGDLSVYWYQQSLDQGLQFLIQYYNGEERAKGNILERFSAQQFPDLHSELNLSSLELGDSALYFCASSVGAYTEAFFGQGTRLTVV.

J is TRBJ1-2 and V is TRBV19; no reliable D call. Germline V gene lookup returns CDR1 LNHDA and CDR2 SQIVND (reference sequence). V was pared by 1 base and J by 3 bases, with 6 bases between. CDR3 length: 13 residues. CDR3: CASSIVTDYGYTF. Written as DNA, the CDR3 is TGTGCCAGTAGTATAGTTACGGACTATGGCTACACCTTC.

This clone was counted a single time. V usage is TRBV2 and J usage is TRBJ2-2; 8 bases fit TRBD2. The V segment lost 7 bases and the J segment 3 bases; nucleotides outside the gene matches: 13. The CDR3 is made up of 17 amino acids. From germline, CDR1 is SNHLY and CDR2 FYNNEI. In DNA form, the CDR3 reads TGTGCCAGCATGCTCCAGGTGGAGCGGGGGTACACCGGGGAGCTGTTTTTT. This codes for CASMLQVERGYTGELFF.

As DNA, the CDR3 is TGTGCCACCAGCAGAGATGGGACAGGGACAATCAGCCCCCAGCATTTT. This encodes CATSRDGTGTISPQHF. This rearrangement joins TRBV15 to TRBJ1-5, with TRBD1 matching over 9 bases. Germline CDR1 and CDR2: LNHNV and YYDKDF (reference sequence). Trimming removed 0 bases from V and 10 bases from J; junction bases left unmatched: 10. CDR3 length: 16 amino acids.

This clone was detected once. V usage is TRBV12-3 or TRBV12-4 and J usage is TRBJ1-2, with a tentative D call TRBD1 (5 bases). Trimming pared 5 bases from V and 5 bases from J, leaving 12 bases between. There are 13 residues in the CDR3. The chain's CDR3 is CASSRDSYYGYTF. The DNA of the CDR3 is TGTGCCAGCAGTCGAGACAGCTATTATGGCTACACCTTC.

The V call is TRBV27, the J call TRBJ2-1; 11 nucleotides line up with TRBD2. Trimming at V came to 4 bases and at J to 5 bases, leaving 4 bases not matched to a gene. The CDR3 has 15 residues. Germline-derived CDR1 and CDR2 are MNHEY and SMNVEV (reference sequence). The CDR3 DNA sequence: TGTGCCAGCAGTTCAGGACTAGCGGGCAACAATGAGCAGTTCTTC. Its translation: CASSSGLAGNNEQFF.

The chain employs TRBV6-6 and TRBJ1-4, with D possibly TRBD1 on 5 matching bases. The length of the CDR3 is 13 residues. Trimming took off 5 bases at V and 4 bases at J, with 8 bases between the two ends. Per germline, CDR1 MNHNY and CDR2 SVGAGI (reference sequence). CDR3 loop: CASSPRVNEKLFF. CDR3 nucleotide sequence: TGTGCCAGCAGTCCCAGGGTTAATGAAAAACTGTTTTTT.

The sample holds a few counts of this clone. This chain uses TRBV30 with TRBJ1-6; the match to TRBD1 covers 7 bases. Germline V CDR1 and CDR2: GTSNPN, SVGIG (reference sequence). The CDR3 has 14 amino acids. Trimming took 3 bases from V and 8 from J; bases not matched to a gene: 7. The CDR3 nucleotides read TGTGCCTGGAGGAGGGGGCGAGGATATTCACCCCTCCACTTT. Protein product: CAWRRGRGYSPLHF.

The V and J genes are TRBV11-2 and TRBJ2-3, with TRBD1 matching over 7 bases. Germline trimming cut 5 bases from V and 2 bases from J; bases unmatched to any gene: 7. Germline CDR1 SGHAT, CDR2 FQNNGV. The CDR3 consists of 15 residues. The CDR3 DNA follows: TGTGCCAGCAGCCCGGGACAGACCTACACAGATACGCAGTATTTT. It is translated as CASSPGQTYTDTQYF. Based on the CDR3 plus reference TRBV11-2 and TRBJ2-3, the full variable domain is EAGVAQSPRYKIIEKRQSVAFWCNPISGHATLYWYQQILGQGPKLLIQFQNNGVVDDSQLPKDRFSAERLKGVDSTLKIQPAKLEDSAVYLCASSPGQTYTDTQYFGPGTRLTVL.

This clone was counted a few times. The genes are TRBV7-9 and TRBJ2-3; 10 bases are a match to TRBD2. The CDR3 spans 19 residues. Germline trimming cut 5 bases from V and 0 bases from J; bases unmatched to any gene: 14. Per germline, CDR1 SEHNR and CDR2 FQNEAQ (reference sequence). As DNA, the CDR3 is TGTGCCAGCAGCCCTCGGGAGCGGGGGGGCATAACTAGCACAGATACGCAGTATTTT. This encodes CASSPRERGGITSTDTQYF. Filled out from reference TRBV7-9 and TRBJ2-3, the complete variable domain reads DTGVSQNPRHKITKRGQNVTFRCDPISEHNRLYWYRQTLGQGPEFLTYFQNEAQLEKSRLLSDRFSAERPKGSFSTLEIQRTEQGDSAMYLCASSPRERGGITSTDTQYFGPGTRLTVL.

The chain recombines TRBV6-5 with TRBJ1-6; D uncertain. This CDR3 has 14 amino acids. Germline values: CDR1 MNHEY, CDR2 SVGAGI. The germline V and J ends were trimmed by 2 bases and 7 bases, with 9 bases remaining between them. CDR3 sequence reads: CASSYGPVNSPLHF. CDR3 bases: TGTGCCAGCAGTTACGGGCCAGTAAATTCACCCCTCCACTTT.

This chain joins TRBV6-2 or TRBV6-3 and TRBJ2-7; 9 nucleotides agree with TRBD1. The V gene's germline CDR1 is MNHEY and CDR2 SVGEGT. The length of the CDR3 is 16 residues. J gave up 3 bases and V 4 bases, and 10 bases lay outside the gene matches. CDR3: CASSSKNPGQGYEQYF. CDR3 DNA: TGTGCCAGCAGTTCAAAAAATCCGGGACAGGGCTACGAGCAGTACTTC.

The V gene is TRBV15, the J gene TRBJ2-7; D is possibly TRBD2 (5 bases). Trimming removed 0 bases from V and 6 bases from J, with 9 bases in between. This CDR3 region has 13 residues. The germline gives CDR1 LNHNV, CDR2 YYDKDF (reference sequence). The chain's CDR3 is CATSRDGGFEQYF. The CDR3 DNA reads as TGTGCCACCAGCAGAGATGGCGGGTTCGAGCAGTACTTC.

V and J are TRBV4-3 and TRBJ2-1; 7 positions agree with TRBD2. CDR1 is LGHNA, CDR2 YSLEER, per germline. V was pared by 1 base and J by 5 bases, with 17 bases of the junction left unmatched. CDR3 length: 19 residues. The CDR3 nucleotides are TGCGCCAGCAGCCAAGGGATGGCCCTCCGGGACTACTCGAACAATGAGCAGTTCTTC. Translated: CASSQGMALRDYSNNEQFF.

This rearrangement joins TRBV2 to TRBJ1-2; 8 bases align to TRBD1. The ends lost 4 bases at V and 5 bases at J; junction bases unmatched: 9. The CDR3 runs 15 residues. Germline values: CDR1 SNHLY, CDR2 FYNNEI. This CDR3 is CASSGGQGPGYGYTF. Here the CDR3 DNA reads TGTGCCAGCAGTGGAGGACAGGGCCCGGGGTATGGCTACACCTTC.

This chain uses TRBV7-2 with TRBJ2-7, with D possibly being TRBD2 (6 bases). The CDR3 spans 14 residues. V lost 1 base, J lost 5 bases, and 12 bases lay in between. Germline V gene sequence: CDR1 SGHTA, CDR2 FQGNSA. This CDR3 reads CASSLESSAHEQYF. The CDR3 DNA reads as TGTGCCAGCAGCTTAGAGTCTAGCGCCCACGAGCAGTACTTC.

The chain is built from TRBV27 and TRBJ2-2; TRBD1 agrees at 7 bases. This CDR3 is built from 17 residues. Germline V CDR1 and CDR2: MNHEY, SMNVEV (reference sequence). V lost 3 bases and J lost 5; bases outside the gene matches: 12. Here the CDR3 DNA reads TGTGCCAGCAGTTTGGGGGTGAGCAGGGGGAGAACCGGGGAGCTGTTTTTT. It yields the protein CASSLGVSRGRTGELFF.

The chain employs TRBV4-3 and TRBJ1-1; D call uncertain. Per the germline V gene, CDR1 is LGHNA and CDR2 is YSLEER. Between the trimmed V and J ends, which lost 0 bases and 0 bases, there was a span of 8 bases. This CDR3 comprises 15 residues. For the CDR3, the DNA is TGCGCCAGCAGCCAAGAGGAGCGGATGAACACTGAAGCTTTCTTT. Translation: CASSQEERMNTEAFF.

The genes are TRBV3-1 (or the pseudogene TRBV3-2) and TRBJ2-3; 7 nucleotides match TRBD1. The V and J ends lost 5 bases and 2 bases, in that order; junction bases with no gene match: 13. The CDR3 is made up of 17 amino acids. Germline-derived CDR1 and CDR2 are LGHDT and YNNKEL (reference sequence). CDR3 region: CASSGDTGESPTDTQYF. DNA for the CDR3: TGTGCCAGCAGCGGAGATACAGGGGAGTCCCCCACAGATACGCAGTATTTT.

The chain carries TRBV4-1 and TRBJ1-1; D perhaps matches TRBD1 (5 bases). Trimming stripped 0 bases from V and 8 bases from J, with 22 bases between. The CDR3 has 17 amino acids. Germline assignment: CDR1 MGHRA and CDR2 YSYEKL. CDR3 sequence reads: CASSQDPQVTGAPEAFF. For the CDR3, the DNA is TGCGCCAGCAGCCAAGATCCTCAGGTAACAGGAGCCCCGGAAGCTTTCTTT.

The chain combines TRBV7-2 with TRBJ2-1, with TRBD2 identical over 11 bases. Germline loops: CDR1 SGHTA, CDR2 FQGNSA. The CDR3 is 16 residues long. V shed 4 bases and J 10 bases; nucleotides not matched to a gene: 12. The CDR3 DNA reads TGTGCCAGCAGCTCCTGGGCTAGCGGGGGGCCCGGGGAGCAGTTCTTC. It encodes CASSSWASGGPGEQFF.

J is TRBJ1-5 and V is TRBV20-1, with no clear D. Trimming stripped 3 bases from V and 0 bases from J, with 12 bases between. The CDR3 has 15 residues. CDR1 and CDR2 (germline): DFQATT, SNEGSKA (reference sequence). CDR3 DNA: TGCAGTGCTAGTCCGCAGGCCCATAGCAATCAGCCCCAGCATTTT. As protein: CSASPQAHSNQPQHF.